One and the same sample provided the 28 T cell receptor beta chains below, sequenced in a study of blood T cell repertoires in COVID-19. The assay was immunoSEQ multiplex PCR, and TCRdb's table has in-frame clones only and misses some. This sample has about 55,000 clones; 75% to 90% occur once, and the top ten carry 1.9%. The material sequenced was peripheral blood. The source is a woman aged 60-75 years with acute or convalescent COVID-19.

This clone was recorded a few times. This chain links TRBV27 with TRBJ1-2; maybe TRBD1 (6 bases). The length of the CDR3 is 14 residues. V shed 5 bases and J shed 7 bases, with 17 bases lying between them. The V gene's germline CDR1 is MNHEY and CDR2 SMNVEV (reference sequence). The CDR3 DNA reads TGTGCCAGCAGTCCACAAGGGGGGGCTTTTGGCTACACCTTC. Residues: CASSPQGGAFGYTF.

This clone turned up a few times. The chain joins TRBV5-1 to TRBJ2-5, with D possibly being TRBD1 (6 bases). This CDR3 has 15 amino acids. The ends were cut back, 4 bases at V and 1 base at J, with 14 bases in the middle. Germline-derived CDR1 and CDR2 are SGHRS and YFSETQ. CDR3 region: CASSPQGRVQETQYF. The CDR3, as DNA: TGCGCCAGCAGCCCCCAGGGGCGGGTCCAAGAGACCCAGTACTTC.

This clone was seen only a few times. The rearrangement joins TRBV10-3 to TRBJ1-2; D is ambiguous. CDR1 is ENHRY, CDR2 SYGVKD, per germline. The CDR3 consists of 17 residues. V lost 2 bases and J 2 bases, leaving 18 bases between the germline ends. CDR3 coding DNA: TGTGCCATCAGTGAGCCCGGCGGGGTAAAGGGAAACTATGGCTACACCTTC. As protein: CAISEPGGVKGNYGYTF.

The gene calls are TRBV3-1 (or the pseudogene TRBV3-2) and TRBJ1-1; D ambiguous. V was clipped by 4 bases and J by 7 bases, with 13 bases between them. Looked up from germline, CDR1 is LGHDT and CDR2 is YNNKEL (reference sequence). This CDR3 has 13 residues. DNA of the CDR3: TGTGCCAGCAGCCCTCCTTCCGTTAATGAAGCTTTCTTT. Its translation is CASSPPSVNEAFF.

The genes are TRBV7-8 and TRBJ1-4, with D possibly matching TRBD1 (5 bases). This CDR3 comprises 16 residues. The V end was cut by 0 bases, the J end by 2 bases, with 10 bases between. Germline V lookup: CDR1 SGHVS, CDR2 FQNEAQ. The CDR3 region is CASSLAGGGTNEKLFF. The CDR3 DNA reads TGTGCCAGCAGCTTAGCCGGGGGAGGGACTAATGAAAAACTGTTTTTT.

The CDR3 DNA reads TGTGCCAGCAGTTTTACCGGACAGAACACTGAAGCTTTCTTT. Translating gives CASSFTGQNTEAFF. This chain connects TRBV27 to TRBJ1-1; tentatively, D is TRBD1 (5 bases). Germline values: CDR1 MNHEY, CDR2 SMNVEV (reference sequence). With 3 bases removed from V and 1 base from J, the gap between germline ends came to 9 bases. There are 14 residues in the CDR3.

V is TRBV9 and J is TRBJ2-5; 9 bases map to TRBD2. V shed 0 bases, J shed 4 bases, and the junction held 7 bases outside the gene matches. This CDR3 spans 16 amino acids. Germline lookup yields CDR1 SGDLS and CDR2 YYNGEE. CDR3 sequence (DNA): TGTGCCAGCAGCGTAGGTTCTAGCGGGATTACAGAGACCCAGTACTTC. Residues: CASSVGSSGITETQYF.

As regards this clone: Compared with germline, one end of the junction differs, possibly owing to a read error. This rearrangement joins TRBV7-7 to TRBJ2-1; tentatively, D is TRBD1 or TRBD2 (5 bases each). CDR3 length equals 13 residues. CDR1 and CDR2 from the germline V gene are SSHAT and FNYEAQ (reference sequence). The CDR3 DNA reads TGTGCTAGCAGCTTAGGGGAGTACAATGAGCAGTTCTTC. Translation gives CASSLGEYNEQFF.

This chain joins TRBV6-6 and TRBJ2-3; D is possibly TRBD2 (6 bases). The germline V and J ends were trimmed by 2 bases and 6 bases, with 6 bases remaining between them. CDR1 is MNHNY, CDR2 SVGAGI, per germline (reference sequence). This CDR3 region has 12 residues. CDR3 sequence: CASSYRGDTQYF. CDR3 coding DNA: TGTGCCAGCAGTTACCGGGGGGATACGCAGTATTTT.

The chain joins TRBV5-1 to TRBJ2-3; possibly TRBD2 for D (6 bases). The CDR3 consists of 14 residues. CDR1 is SGHRS, CDR2 YFSETQ, per germline. V was shortened by 2 bases and J by 1 base, with 8 bases between the two germline ends. CDR3 sequence (DNA): TGCGCCAGCAGCTTACCGGGGGGCACAGATACGCAGTATTTT. Translating it yields CASSLPGGTDTQYF.

The chain recombines TRBV7-9 with TRBJ1-1; a possible D gene is TRBD1 (5 bases). V was cut by 5 bases and J by 0 bases, with 13 bases left in between. The CDR3 is 15 residues long. Germline lookup yields CDR1 SEHNR and CDR2 FQNEAQ (reference sequence). The CDR3 bases are TGTGCCAGCAGCCCCAAGGGGTACTTGAACACTGAAGCTTTCTTT. Translation: CASSPKGYLNTEAFF.

This clone turned up a few times. The chain recombines TRBV18 with TRBJ1-5, with D hard to call. V was trimmed by 1 base and J by 0 bases, leaving 10 bases between them. The CDR3 is 16 residues long. Germline V gives CDR1 KGHSH, CDR2 LQKENI. The CDR3 spells CASSPQTHDSNQPQHF. The CDR3 bases are TGTGCCAGCTCACCACAGACACACGATAGCAATCAGCCCCAGCATTTT.

The rearrangement uses TRBV4-1 and TRBJ2-1; no definite D call. The germline V and J ends were trimmed by 1 base and 4 bases, with 8 bases remaining between them. This CDR3 contains 14 residues. Per germline, CDR1 MGHRA and CDR2 YSYEKL. This CDR3 is CASSQGGYYNEQFF. The CDR3 nucleotides are TGCGCCAGCAGCCAAGGAGGATATTACAATGAGCAGTTCTTC.

The chain employs TRBV7-3 and TRBJ2-2; no definite D call. V lost 5 bases, J lost 0 bases, and 10 bases lay in between. Germline CDR1 SGHTA, CDR2 FQGTGA. The CDR3 contains 15 residues. CDR3 DNA sequence: TGTGCCAGCAGCCGCCGGGTGACGAACACCGGGGAGCTGTTTTTT. It specifies CASSRRVTNTGELFF.

The J gene is TRBJ2-7, the V gene TRBV29-1, with TRBD1 matching over 12 bases. V shed 5 bases, J shed 3 bases, and the junction held 5 bases outside the gene matches. The CDR3 length is 14 residues. In germline, CDR1 is SQVTM, CDR2 ANQGSEA. The CDR3 is CSVLGTGGIYEQYF. Written as DNA, the CDR3 is TGCAGCGTTCTGGGGACAGGGGGCATCTACGAGCAGTACTTC.

V gene TRBV6-4 combines with J gene TRBJ1-2; 10 bases map to TRBD1. This CDR3 comprises 14 residues. The trim removed 6 bases at V and 3 bases at J, leaving 4 bases unmatched. CDR1 and CDR2 from the germline V gene are MRHNA and SNTAGT. The CDR3 loop is CASSRDRGDYGYTF. In DNA form, the CDR3 reads TGTGCCAGCAGCCGGGACAGGGGCGACTATGGCTACACCTTC.

V usage is TRBV3-1 (or the pseudogene TRBV3-2) and J usage is TRBJ1-1; D not certain. The CDR3 is 13 amino acids. CDR1 is LGHDT and CDR2 is YNNKEL in the germline V gene (reference sequence). V gave up 4 bases and J gave up 1 base, with 7 bases separating them. CDR3 DNA: TGTGCCAGCAGCCCTAGGAGGAACACTGAAGCTTTCTTT. Encoded protein: CASSPRRNTEAFF.

V is TRBV20-1 and J is TRBJ2-7; TRBD2 agrees at 9 bases. With V trimmed by 3 bases and J by 4 bases, 4 bases remained unmatched. Per the germline V gene, CDR1 is DFQATT and CDR2 is SNEGSKA (reference sequence). The length of the CDR3 is 13 residues. DNA for the CDR3: TGCAGTGCTAGTCCTAGCGGGGTTTACGAGCAGTACTTC. It is translated as CSASPSGVYEQYF.

The J gene is TRBJ2-5, the V gene TRBV18; D remains ambiguous. In germline, CDR1 is KGHSH, CDR2 LQKENI. The CDR3 is 13 amino acids. The V gene lost 4 bases and the J gene lost 2 bases, with 8 bases spanning the gap. As DNA, the CDR3 is TGTGCCAGCTCACTCCAGAATCAAGAGACCCAGTACTTC. It codes for CASSLQNQETQYF.

This sequence joins TRBV24-1 and TRBJ2-3; D not certain. The CDR3 sequence is 13 residues long. Trimming stripped 7 bases from V and 3 bases from J, with 10 bases between. The germline V gene encodes CDR1 KGHDR and CDR2 SFDVKD. CDR3 amino acids: CATRGHSTDTQYF. DNA for the CDR3: TGTGCCACCAGGGGCCATAGTACAGATACGCAGTATTTT.

The chain is built from TRBV5-5 and TRBJ2-3; 8 nucleotides align to TRBD2. The CDR3 consists of 17 residues. V trimming: 0 bases; J trimming: 0 bases; junction bases outside the gene matches: 6. Germline V gene lookup returns CDR1 SGHKS and CDR2 YYEKEE (reference sequence). The CDR3 DNA reads TGTGCCAGCAGCTTGGGCCTACTAGCGGCTAGCACAGATACGCAGTATTTT. The encoded protein is CASSLGLLAASTDTQYF.

The V call is TRBV2, the J call TRBJ1-1, with TRBD1 as a possible D gene (5 bases). V lost 7 bases to trimming and J lost 0 bases, with 9 bases between them. Germline CDR1 and CDR2: SNHLY and FYNNEI. This CDR3 contains 13 residues. In DNA form, the CDR3 reads TGTGCCAGCATCAGGGTTATGAACACTGAAGCTTTCTTT. Protein sequence: CASIRVMNTEAFF.

V usage is TRBV3-1 (or the pseudogene TRBV3-2) and J usage is TRBJ2-1; D is undetermined. V was pared by 2 bases and J by 12 bases, with 11 bases between. The germline CDR1 and CDR2 sequences are LGHDT and YNNKEL (reference sequence). This CDR3 has 12 amino acids. The CDR3 reads CASSQSAIGQFF. CDR3 bases: TGTGCCAGCAGCCAATCTGCGATTGGGCAGTTCTTC.

V usage is TRBV5-1 and J usage is TRBJ2-5; 8 nucleotides align to TRBD1. This CDR3 spans 14 amino acids. From germline, CDR1 is SGHRS and CDR2 YFSETQ. With V trimmed by 7 bases and J by 1 base, 6 bases remained unmatched. The CDR3 coding sequence is TGCGCCAGCTCCTCAGGGGGCCCCCAAGAGACCCAGTACTTC. As protein: CASSSGGPQETQYF.

This clone came up a few times. The chain uses TRBV19 and TRBJ2-1; 8 nucleotides agree with TRBD2. The CDR3 is 13 amino acids. CDR1 and CDR2 (germline): LNHDA, SQIVND (reference sequence). The V and J ends lost 8 bases and 5 bases, in that order; junction bases with no gene match: 5. CDR3 coding DNA: TGTGCCAGTGATGCGGGGGGCGACAATGAGCAGTTCTTC. It encodes CASDAGGDNEQFF.

The CDR3 reads CASSEGQGNQPQHF. The CDR3 coding sequence is TGTGCCAGCAGTGAGGGACAGGGGAATCAGCCCCAGCATTTT. J is TRBJ1-5 and V is TRBV3-1 (or the pseudogene TRBV3-2); 10 bases fit TRBD1. CDR3 size: 14 residues. Germline V gives CDR1 LGHDT, CDR2 YNNKEL (reference sequence). The trim removed 6 bases at V and 4 bases at J, leaving 3 bases unmatched.

The genes are TRBV6-5 and TRBJ1-2, with a weak D call TRBD1 (6 bases). V shed 6 bases and J shed 4 bases, with 12 bases lying between them. Germline assignment: CDR1 MNHEY and CDR2 SVGAGI. This CDR3 spans 13 amino acids. The CDR3 reads CASRIDRRYGYTF. The CDR3 bases are TGTGCCAGCAGGATAGACAGGCGCTATGGCTACACCTTC.

The genes are TRBV5-5 and TRBJ1-1, with D uncertain. The CDR3 totals 15 residues. CDR1 SGHKS and CDR2 YYEKEE come from the germline V gene (reference sequence). V was shortened by 0 bases and J by 0 bases, with 9 bases between the two germline ends. CDR3 amino acids: CASSLVWQVNTEAFF. The DNA of the CDR3 is TGTGCCAGCAGCTTGGTGTGGCAGGTGAACACTGAAGCTTTCTTT. Based on the CDR3 plus reference TRBV5-5 and TRBJ1-1, the full variable domain is DAGVTQSPTHLIKTRGQQVTLRCSPISGHKSVSWYQQVLGQGPQFIFQYYEKEERGRGNFPDRFSARQFPNYSSELNVNALLLGDSALYLCASSLVWQVNTEAFFGQGTRLTVV.